This is a list of T cell receptor beta chains from one sample in a study of T cell changes during pregnancy in multiple sclerosis. TCRdb's copy holds only in-frame clones and misses some; the assay was immunoSEQ multiplex PCR. The data show fewer than 60,000 clones, under 95% seen once. The sequences come from peripheral blood, collected after pregnancy. These receptors came from a female donor in good health, enrolled as a control in a pregnancy study. Both conserved end residues are part of each CDR3. The order of the fields is CDR3 protein, CDR3 DNA, D gene, J gene, clone size, V gene. The D gene is left open where the match is weak. Size values are once, few and many counts, or a class for expanded clones, and some rows have none.

CSVGTGNTEAFF	TGCAGCGTTGGGACAGGGAACACTGAAGCTTTCTTT	TRBD1	TRBJ1-1	.	TRBV29-1
CASSAGQNYEQYF	TGTGCCAGCAGCGCCGGACAGAACTACGAGCAGTACTTC	.	TRBJ2-7	.	TRBV7-9
CASSPPSWTGPGANVLTF	TGTGCCAGCTCACCACCGTCCTGGACAGGCCCTGGGGCCAACGTCCTGACTTTC	TRBD1	TRBJ2-6	.	TRBV18
CASSPREAGEGEQYF	TGTGCCAGCTCACCACGTGAAGCGGGAGAGGGCGAGCAGTACTTC	TRBD2	TRBJ2-7	.	TRBV18
CASSILAGGLNSSYNEQFF	TGTGCCAGTAGCATACTAGCGGGAGGGTTGAATAGCTCCTACAATGAGCAGTTCTTC	TRBD2	TRBJ2-1	once	TRBV19
CASSFIGGTEAFF	TGTGCCAGCAGCTTTATAGGGGGCACTGAAGCTTTCTTT	.	TRBJ1-1	.	TRBV11-3
CASSYVPSGNNEQFF	TGTGCCAGCAGTTATGTCCCTAGCGGGAATAATGAGCAGTTCTTC	TRBD2	TRBJ2-1	.	TRBV6-5
CAWSVQIYEQYF	TGTGCCTGGAGTGTGCAGATCTACGAGCAGTACTTC	.	TRBJ2-7	.	TRBV30
CASIPAGGTGELFF	TGTGCCAGCATCCCAGCGGGGGGCACCGGGGAGCTGTTTTTT	TRBD2	TRBJ2-2	.	TRBV6-5
CASNEGVSGYTF	TGTGCCAGCAACGAAGGGGTATCTGGCTACACCTTC	.	TRBJ1-2	.	TRBV28
CASSEAGHGYTF	TGTGCCAGCTCGGAGGCGGGGCATGGCTACACCTTC	.	TRBJ1-2	.	TRBV7-9
CSAQTVTNEKLFF	TGCAGCGCCCAGACAGTAACTAATGAAAAACTGTTTTTT	.	TRBJ1-4	.	TRBV29-1
CAISPGASGSISDTQYF	TGTGCCATCAGTCCAGGGGCTAGCGGGTCTATCTCCGATACGCAGTATTTT	TRBD2	TRBJ2-3	.	TRBV10-3
CASSQELTGFYNEQFF	TGCGCCAGCAGCCAAGAGCTGACAGGGTTCTACAATGAGCAGTTCTTC	TRBD1	TRBJ2-1	.	TRBV4-3
CASSIDSQSGNTIYF	TGTGCCAGTAGTATAGATAGCCAATCTGGAAACACCATATATTTT	.	TRBJ1-3	.	TRBV19
CASSIDRVAGERTDTQYF	TGTGCCAGTAGTATAGATCGTGTAGCGGGAGAACGTACAGATACGCAGTATTTT	TRBD2	TRBJ2-3	.	TRBV19
CASSLGGGAAYNEQFF	TGTGCCAGCAGCTTGGGCGGGGGGGCGGCCTACAATGAGCAGTTCTTC	TRBD2	TRBJ2-1	.	TRBV5-4
CASSPGRGNTIYF	TGCGCCAGCAGCCCCGGTCGGGGAAACACCATATATTTT	.	TRBJ1-3	.	TRBV4-3
CASSARQGEGGNEKLFF	TGTGCCAGCAGCGCCCGACAGGGGGAAGGGGGTAATGAAAAACTGTTTTTT	TRBD1	TRBJ1-4	.	TRBV9
CASSLGRRWGTYEQYF	TGTGCCAGCAGCCTGGGGAGGAGATGGGGCACCTACGAGCAGTACTTC	.	TRBJ2-7	.	TRBV7-2
CASSPGLAGQETQYF	TGTGCCAGCAGCCCCGGACTAGCGGGACAAGAGACCCAGTACTTC	TRBD2	TRBJ2-5	.	TRBV28
CASSLSAGKAQYF	TGTGCCAGCAGCTTATCGGCGGGAAAGGCGCAGTATTTT	.	TRBJ2-3	.	TRBV7-2
CASSWTRGGGTQYF	TGTGCCAGCAGCTGGACGCGGGGAGGAGGGACCCAGTACTTC	.	TRBJ2-5	.	TRBV11-2
CASSNTGVHTEAFF	TGTGCCAGCAGCAACACAGGGGTTCACACTGAAGCTTTCTTT	TRBD1	TRBJ1-1	.	TRBV14
CASSLLLASYNEQFF	TGTGCCAGCAGCTTACTACTAGCGTCCTACAATGAGCAGTTCTTC	TRBD2	TRBJ2-1	.	TRBV11-3
CASSLSSGGYEGEQYF	TGCGCCAGCAGCTTGAGCAGCGGGGGCTACGAGGGCGAGCAGTACTTC	TRBD2	TRBJ2-7	.	TRBV5-1
CAISKGQGNQDTEAFF	TGTGCCATCAGTAAGGGACAGGGAAACCAGGACACTGAAGCTTTCTTT	TRBD1	TRBJ1-1	.	TRBV10-3
CATSRGGGSSGRDEQFF	TGTGCCACCAGCAGAGGGGGGGGGTCTAGCGGGAGAGATGAGCAGTTCTTC	TRBD2	TRBJ2-1	.	TRBV15